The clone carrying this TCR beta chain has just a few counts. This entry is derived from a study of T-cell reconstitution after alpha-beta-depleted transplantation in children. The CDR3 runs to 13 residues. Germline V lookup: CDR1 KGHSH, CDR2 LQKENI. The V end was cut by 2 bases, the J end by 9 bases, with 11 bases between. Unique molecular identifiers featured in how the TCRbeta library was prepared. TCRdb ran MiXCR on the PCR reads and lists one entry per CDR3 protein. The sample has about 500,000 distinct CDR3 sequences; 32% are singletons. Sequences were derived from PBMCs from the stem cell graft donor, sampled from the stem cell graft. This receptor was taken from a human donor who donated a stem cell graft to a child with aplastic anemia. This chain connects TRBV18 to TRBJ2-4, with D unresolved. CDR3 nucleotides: TGTGCCAGCTCACCAGACACCTGGGGCATTCAGTACTTC. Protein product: CASSPDTWGIQYF.